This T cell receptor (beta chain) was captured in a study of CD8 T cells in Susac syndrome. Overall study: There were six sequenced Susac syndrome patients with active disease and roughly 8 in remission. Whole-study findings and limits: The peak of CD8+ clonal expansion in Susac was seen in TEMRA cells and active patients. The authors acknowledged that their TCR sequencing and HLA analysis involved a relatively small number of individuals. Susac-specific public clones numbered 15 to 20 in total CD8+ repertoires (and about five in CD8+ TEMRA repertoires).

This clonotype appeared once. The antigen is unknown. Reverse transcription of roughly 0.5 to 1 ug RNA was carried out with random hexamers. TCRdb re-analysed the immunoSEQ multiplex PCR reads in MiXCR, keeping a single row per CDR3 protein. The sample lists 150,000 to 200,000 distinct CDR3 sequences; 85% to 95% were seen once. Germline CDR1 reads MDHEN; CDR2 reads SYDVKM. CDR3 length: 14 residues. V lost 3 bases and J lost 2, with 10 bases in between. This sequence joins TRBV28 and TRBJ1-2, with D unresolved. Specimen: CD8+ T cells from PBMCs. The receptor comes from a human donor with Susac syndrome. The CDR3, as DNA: TGTGCCAGCAGTTTCACGGGAGACAACTATGGCTACACCTTC. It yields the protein CASSFTGDNYGYTF.